The text below deals with one T cell receptor (beta chain). CDR1 and CDR2 from the germline V gene are SGHTA and FQGTGA. The length of the CDR3 is 15 residues. Trimming took 1 base from V and 4 from J, leaving 11 bases between them. Every sample yielded at least 6.5 million isolated PBMCs. The data were obtained in a study of blood T cells in healthy people across ages. A J-beta primer mix and a sample-barcoded 5' primer were used in a second PCR of roughly 6 to 12 cycles. The study obtained at least 2.5 million CDR3-containing paired-end reads from every sample. TCRdb re-derived calls from the 5' RACE reads in MiXCR, one entry per CDR3 protein. The sample shows hundreds of thousands of distinct CDR3 sequences, 45% to 50% of them seen only once.

Material: blood. The clonotype originates from a woman in her fifties or sixties in good health. This chain joins TRBV7-3 and TRBJ2-1, with unresolved D. In nucleotides, the CDR3 is TGTGCCAGCAGCTTAAGCAGCGCCCAATACAATGAGCAGTTCTTC. Its translation: CASSLSSAQYNEQFF.